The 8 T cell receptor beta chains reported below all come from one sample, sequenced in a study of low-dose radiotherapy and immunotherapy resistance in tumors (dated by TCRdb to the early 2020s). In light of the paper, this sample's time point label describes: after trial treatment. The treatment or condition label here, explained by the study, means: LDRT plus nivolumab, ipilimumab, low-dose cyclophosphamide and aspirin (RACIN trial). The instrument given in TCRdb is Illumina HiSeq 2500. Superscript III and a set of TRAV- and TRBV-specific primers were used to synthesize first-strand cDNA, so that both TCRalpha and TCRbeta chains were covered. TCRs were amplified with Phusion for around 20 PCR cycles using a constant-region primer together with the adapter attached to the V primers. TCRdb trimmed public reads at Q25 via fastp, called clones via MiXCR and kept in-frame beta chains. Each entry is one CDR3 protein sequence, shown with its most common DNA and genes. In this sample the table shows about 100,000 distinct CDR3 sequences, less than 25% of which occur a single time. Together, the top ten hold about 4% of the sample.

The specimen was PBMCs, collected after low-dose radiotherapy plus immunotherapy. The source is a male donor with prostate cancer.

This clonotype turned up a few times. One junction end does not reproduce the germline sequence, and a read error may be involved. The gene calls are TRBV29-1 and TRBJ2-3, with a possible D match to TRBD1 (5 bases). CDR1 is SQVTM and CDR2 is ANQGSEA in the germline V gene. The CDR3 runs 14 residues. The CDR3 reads CSFELRGRTDTQYF. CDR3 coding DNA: TGCAGCTTTGAATTAAGGGGCCGCACAGATACGCAGTATTTT.

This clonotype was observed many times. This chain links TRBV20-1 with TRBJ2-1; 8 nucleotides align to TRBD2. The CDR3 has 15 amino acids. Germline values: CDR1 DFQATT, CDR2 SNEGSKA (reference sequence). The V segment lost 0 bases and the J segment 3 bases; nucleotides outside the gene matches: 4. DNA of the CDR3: TGCAGTGCTAGAGATCTCCTAGCGGGCTACAATGAGCAGTTCTTC. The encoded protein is CSARDLLAGYNEQFF.

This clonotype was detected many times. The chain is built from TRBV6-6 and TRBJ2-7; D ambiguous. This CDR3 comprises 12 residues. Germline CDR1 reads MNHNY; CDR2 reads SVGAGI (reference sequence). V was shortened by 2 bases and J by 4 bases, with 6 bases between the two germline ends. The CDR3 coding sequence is TGTGCCAGCAGTTACGGGGAATACGAGCAGTACTTC. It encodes CASSYGEYEQYF.

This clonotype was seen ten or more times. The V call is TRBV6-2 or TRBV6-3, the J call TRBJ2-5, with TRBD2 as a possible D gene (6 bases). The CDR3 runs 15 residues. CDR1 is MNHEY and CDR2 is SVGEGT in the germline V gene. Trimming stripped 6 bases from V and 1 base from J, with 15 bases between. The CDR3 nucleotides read TGTGCCAGCAGAAGATTTAGCGGTCCCCAAGAGACCCAGTACTTC. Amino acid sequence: CASRRFSGPQETQYF.

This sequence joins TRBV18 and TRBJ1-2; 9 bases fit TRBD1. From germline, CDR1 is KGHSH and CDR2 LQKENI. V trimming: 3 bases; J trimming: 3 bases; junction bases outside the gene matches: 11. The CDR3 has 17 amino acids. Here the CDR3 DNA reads TGTGCCAGCTCACCCTTCCGGGACAGGGAAAGGGACTATGGCTACACCTTC. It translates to CASSPFRDRERDYGYTF.

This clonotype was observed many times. The CDR3 bases are TGCGCCAGCAGCTGGGCCGGGACTAGCGGGGGGTACCTAGATACGCAGTATTTT. It codes for CASSWAGTSGGYLDTQYF. This chain connects TRBV5-1 to TRBJ2-3; 15 bases line up with TRBD2. The CDR3 covers 18 residues. Trimming removed 3 bases from V and 5 bases from J; junction bases left unmatched: 10. CDR1 and CDR2 from the germline V gene are SGHRS and YFSETQ.

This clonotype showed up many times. The CDR3 coding sequence is TGTGCCAGCGCCGGCGGAGGTAGCGGGGGGGCAGAGGAGCAGTTCTTC. Translated, it gives CASAGGGSGGAEEQFF. This chain joins TRBV7-9 and TRBJ2-1, with 11 bases identical to TRBD2. This CDR3 has 16 residues. The germline V gene has CDR1 SEHNR and CDR2 FQNEAQ (reference sequence). Trimming took 8 bases from V and 10 from J; bases not matched to a gene: 16.

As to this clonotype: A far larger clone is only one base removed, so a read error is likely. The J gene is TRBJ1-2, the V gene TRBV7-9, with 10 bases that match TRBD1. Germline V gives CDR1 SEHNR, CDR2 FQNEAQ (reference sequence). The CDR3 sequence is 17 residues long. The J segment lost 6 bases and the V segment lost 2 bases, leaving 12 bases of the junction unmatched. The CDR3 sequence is CASSLCGQGVMMDGYTF. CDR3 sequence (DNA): TGTGCCAGCAGCTTATGCGGACAGGGGGTCATGATGGATGGCTACACCTTC.